This T cell receptor beta chain was sequenced in a study of blood T cell repertoires in COVID-19. Study in general: Donors in the United States, Italy and Spain gave samples during acute or convalescent COVID-19. Sample material is recorded as cDNA or gDNA derived from T cells, B-cell-depleted T cells, or PBMCs.

Authors' data handling: Counts of nucleated cells, estimated from reference gene primer amplification, were obtained. Using immunoSEQ multiplex PCR, the repertoire was profiled, and TCRdb retains in-frame clones only, with some absent. V and J calls and clone size come straight from that table; D and trimming were deduced from the DNA. The sample records about 190,000 clones, roughly 84% being singletons. CDR1 SGHAT and CDR2 FQNNGV come from the germline V gene. This CDR3 contains 16 residues. V shed 0 bases and J 4 bases; nucleotides not matched to a gene: 9. Sequencing was done on a sample of PBMCs or T cells enriched from blood (not recorded which). The clonotype was recovered from a woman aged 25-40 years who had been exposed to COVID-19. V is TRBV11-2 and J is TRBJ2-7; 7 bases match TRBD1. The CDR3 here is CASSLDLGRGPYEQYF. The CDR3 nucleotides are TGTGCCAGCAGCTTAGATCTGGGAAGGGGGCCGTACGAGCAGTACTTC.